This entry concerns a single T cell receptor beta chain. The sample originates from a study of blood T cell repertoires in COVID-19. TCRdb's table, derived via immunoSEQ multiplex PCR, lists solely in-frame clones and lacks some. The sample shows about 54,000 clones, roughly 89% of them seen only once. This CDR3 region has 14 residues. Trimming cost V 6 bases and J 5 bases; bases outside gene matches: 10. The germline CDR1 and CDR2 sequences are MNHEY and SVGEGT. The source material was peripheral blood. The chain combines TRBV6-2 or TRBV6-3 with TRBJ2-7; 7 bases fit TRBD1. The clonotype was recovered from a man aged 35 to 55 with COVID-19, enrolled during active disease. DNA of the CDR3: TGTGCCAGCAGCCTCCGGGACAGCGGCGACGAGCAGTACTTC. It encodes CASSLRDSGDEQYF.